The sequence of this TCR beta chain was determined in a study of cytomegalovirus exposure and HLA in healthy donors. This PCR relied on a set of 60 Vbeta primers and 13 Jbeta primers. Here immunoSEQ multiplex PCR was the method, and the copy in TCRdb shows in-frame clones only, minus some. The table lists around 150,000 clones, approximately 82% of them singletons. Looked up from germline, CDR1 is LNHNV and CDR2 is YYDKDF (reference sequence). With 0 bases clipped from V and 4 bases from J, the junction kept 8 bases outside the gene matches. CDR3 size: 17 residues. This clone was counted only a few times.

The source material was PBMCs. The TCR originated in a man younger than 40 in good health and CMV-seropositive. V is TRBV15 and J is TRBJ2-5, with 10 bases identical to TRBD2. The CDR3 nucleotides read TGTGCCACCAGCAGAGAAGTGGGACTAGCGTATGGAGAGACCCAGTACTTC. This sequence encodes CATSREVGLAYGETQYF.